The rows below give T cell receptor beta chains drawn from one sample of a study of neurological immune-mediated disorders. TCRdb recomputed calls from the 5' RACE reads with MiXCR, one row per CDR3 protein. Among about 39,000 distinct CDR3 sequences listed, almost 7.5% were seen once. Sequenced: CD4+ T cells from blood. The source is a man aged 50 to 60 in good health. CDR3s include the opening cysteine and the closing phenylalanine or tryptophan. The D gene is left open where the match is weak. Expanded clones are given a class, and other clones once, few, many or no size at all.

>TRBV5-1|TRBJ2-1|-|15|many
TGCGCCAGCAGCCTAGGGGCGAGCTCCTACAATGAGCAGTTCTTC
CASSLGASSYNEQFF
>TRBV6-6|TRBJ2-6|TRBD1|17|many
TGTGCCAGCAGATGGGGACAGGGGGAGTCTGGGGCCAACGTCCTGACTTTC
CASRWGQGESGANVLTF
>TRBV5-6|TRBJ2-1|-|14|many
TGTGCCAGCAGCTCTGGGACTTTTTACAATGAGCAGTTCTTC
CASSSGTFYNEQFF
>TRBV18|TRBJ2-2|-|16|many
TGTGCCAGCTCACCATCCCCTGTCGGGGGGCCCGGGGAGCTGTTTTTT
CASSPSPVGGPGELFF
>TRBV20-1|TRBJ2-5|TRBD2|15|many
TGCAGTGCGCGGTCCGGGAGCGGGAAAAAAGAGACCCAGTACTTC
CSARSGSGKKETQYF
>TRBV4-3|TRBJ1-5|TRBD1|13|-
TGCGCCAGCAGCCAACAGGGGGATCAGCCCCAGCATTTT
CASSQQGDQPQHF
>TRBV20-1|TRBJ2-1|TRBD2|14|many
TGCAGTGCTTCGACTAGCGGGAGTGTCGATGAGCAGTTCTTC
CSASTSGSVDEQFF
>TRBV18|TRBJ2-3|TRBD1|16|many
TGTGCCAGCTCACCCCGAAACAGGGGAAGCACAGATACGCAGTATTTT
CASSPRNRGSTDTQYF
>TRBV11-2|TRBJ2-6|TRBD1|19|few
TGTGCCAGCAGCTCCTACCGGGACAGACGATACTCTGGGGCCAACGTCCTGACTTTC
CASSSYRDRRYSGANVLTF
>TRBV24-1|TRBJ2-3|TRBD2|14|many
TGTGCCACCAGTGAGGTAGCGGGAGAATATACGCAGTATTTT
CATSEVAGEYTQYF
>TRBV18|TRBJ2-5|-|11|-
TGTGCCAATTCGTACCAAGAGACCCAGTACTTC
CANSYQETQYF
>TRBV7-9|TRBJ2-3|TRBD2|15|-
TGTGCCAGCAGAGACGGACTAGCGGGAGCAGATACGCAGTATTTT
CASRDGLAGADTQYF
>TRBV20-1|TRBJ2-1|TRBD1|15|many
TGCAGTGCTAGAGGGGACAGTAGCTCCTACAATGAGCAGTTCTTC
CSARGDSSSYNEQFF
>TRBV7-2|TRBJ1-4|TRBD1|15|many
TGTGCCAGCAGCCGAGATACAGGGGGAGGTAAAAAACTGTTTTTT
CASSRDTGGGKKLFF
>TRBV12-3/TRBV12-4|TRBJ2-3|TRBD2|17|many
TGTGCCAGCAGTTTCTGGACTAGCCTCCCGAGCACAGATACGCAGTATTTT
CASSFWTSLPSTDTQYF
>TRBV20-1|TRBJ2-1|TRBD1|16|many
TGCAGTGCTAGAGAAGACAGGGGCTCGAAGGGCGATGAGCAGTTCTTC
CSAREDRGSKGDEQFF
>TRBV27|TRBJ1-5|-|12|many
TGTGCCAGCAGCAACGGGAATCAGCCCCAGCATTTT
CASSNGNQPQHF
>TRBV14|TRBJ2-7|TRBD1|12|many
TGTGCCAGCAGCCTGAAGAGGACAGGCCTGCACTTC
CASSLKRTGLHF
>TRBV6-2/TRBV6-3|TRBJ2-3|-|15|many
TGTGCCAGCAGTTCCCCGGACACACGCACAGATACGCAGTATTTT
CASSSPDTRTDTQYF
>TRBV7-9|TRBJ1-4|TRBD1|14|many
TGTGCCAGCAGCTTAGGGACAGGGGGCGAAAAACTGTTTTTT
CASSLGTGGEKLFF
>TRBV10-3|TRBJ1-5|-|13|-
TGTGCCAGGGGGAGTGGCCGTCATCAGCCCCAGCATTTT
CARGSGRHQPQHF
>TRBV5-5|TRBJ2-1|TRBD2|17|many
TGTGCCAGCAGCTTCGTGGTCAGCGGGAGCTCCTACAATGAGCAGTTCTTC
CASSFVVSGSSYNEQFF
>TRBV9|TRBJ2-3|-|15|-
TGTGCCAGCAGCCCCCCTATTAGCGGCACAGATACGCAGTATTTT
CASSPPISGTDTQYF
>TRBV5-1|TRBJ1-5|-|15|many
TGCGCCAGCAGCTTGGCGCCATCTAGCAATCAGCCCCAGCATTTT
CASSLAPSSNQPQHF
>TRBV7-2|TRBJ2-7|-|14|many
TGTGCCAGCAGCTTTGCGGAGGGCCCGTTGGAGCAGTACTTC
CASSFAEGPLEQYF
>TRBV6-5|TRBJ1-3|-|12|many
TGTGCCAGCTTAGGCTCTGGAAACACCATATATTTT
CASLGSGNTIYF
>TRBV20-1|TRBJ2-7|TRBD1|12|many
TGCAGCCTGGGACAGGGCTCCTACGAGCAGTACTTC
CSLGQGSYEQYF
>TRBV7-2|TRBJ2-7|TRBD2|14|-
TGTGCCAGCAGCTACAGCGGGAATGGCTACGAGCAGTACTTC
CASSYSGNGYEQYF
>TRBV5-1|TRBJ2-5|TRBD1|16|many
TGCGCCAGCAGCGCCAAGGGGACAGGGGGTGAAGAGACCCAGTACTTC
CASSAKGTGGEETQYF
>TRBV7-2|TRBJ2-3|-|17|many
TGTGCCAGCAGCTTATTGCAGGGAAGGGGGTGGACAGATACGCAGTATTTT
CASSLLQGRGWTDTQYF
>TRBV20-1|TRBJ2-5|-|13|many
TGCAGTGGGAGGGCGAGGAACCAAGAGACCCAGTACTTC
CSGRARNQETQYF
>TRBV7-9|TRBJ2-5|TRBD1|13|many
TGTGCCAGCACCAAACAGGGGGTGGAGACCCAGTACTTC
CASTKQGVETQYF
>TRBV4-2|TRBJ2-1|-|14|many
TGTGCCAGCAGCCGGTCAGGGGAGGGGAATGAGCAGTTCTTC
CASSRSGEGNEQFF
>TRBV10-3|TRBJ2-5|TRBD1|13|many
TGTGCCATCAGAGGACAGGCAGGGGAGACCCAGTACTTC
CAIRGQAGETQYF
>TRBV5-4|TRBJ2-3|-|15|many
TGTGCCAGCAGCTTGAATTGGGATTCGGCAGATACGCAGTATTTT
CASSLNWDSADTQYF
>TRBV20-1|TRBJ2-1|TRBD1|15|many
TGCAGTGCCCGAAGGGGGCCGACTTCCTACAATGAGCAGTTCTTC
CSARRGPTSYNEQFF
>TRBV7-2|TRBJ2-5|TRBD1|17|many
TGTGCCAGCAGCTTAGCCTACAAGGGGACAGGGGAAGAGACCCAGTACTTC
CASSLAYKGTGEETQYF
>TRBV11-3|TRBJ2-1|-|15|-
TGTGCCAGCAGCTTAAGTAGCGGAACCTACAATGAGCAGTTCTTC
CASSLSSGTYNEQFF
>TRBV7-9|TRBJ2-7|TRBD2|11|-
TGTGTCAACAGCCCGGGGGGAGGGCAGTACTTC
CVNSPGGGQYF
>TRBV20-1|TRBJ2-7|TRBD2|15|many
TGCAGTGCTAATTCCGGGACTAGCGGTATCTACGAGCAGTACTTC
CSANSGTSGIYEQYF
>TRBV5-1|TRBJ2-1|-|12|many
TGCGCCAGCAGCTTGCGTCGAGATGAGCAGTTCTTC
CASSLRRDEQFF
>TRBV7-2|TRBJ2-7|-|13|-
TGTGCCAGCAGCTTACGCGGGGCCTACGAGCAGTACTTC
CASSLRGAYEQYF
>TRBV7-6|TRBJ2-5|-|15|many
TGTGCCAGCAGCCAAGTCCTACAGCAACGGGGGACCCAGTACTTC
CASSQVLQQRGTQYF
>TRBV3-1|TRBJ2-2|TRBD2|16|-
TGTGCCAGCAGCCAACTGGGGGGGACGAACACCGGGGAGCTGTTTTTT
CASSQLGGTNTGELFF
>TRBV3-1|TRBJ2-5|TRBD2|22|many
TGTGCCAGCAGAGAAATCAGCGGGGGCCTAGCGGGAGGATGGTACGGGAAAGAGACCCAGTACTTC
CASREISGGLAGGWYGKETQYF
>TRBV28|TRBJ2-1|-|16|many
TGTGCCAGCAGGGGGGGGGGCTCCAGCTCCTACAATGAGCAGTTCTTC
CASRGGGSSSYNEQFF
>TRBV4-2|TRBJ1-5|-|17|few
TGTGCCAGCAGCCAAGACACAGGAGCCCTCCTGAATCAGCCCCAGCATTTT
CASSQDTGALLNQPQHF
>TRBV18|TRBJ2-1|-|13|-
TGTGCCAGCTCACCCGCGCTGGGCAATGAGCAGTTCTTC
CASSPALGNEQFF
>TRBV15|TRBJ1-1|-|13|many
TGTGCCACCAGCAGAGATCTAGAAGGTAGGGCTTTCTTT
CATSRDLEGRAFF
>TRBV2|TRBJ2-5|-|13|many
TGTGCCAGCAACGGGGGGCTCCAAGAGACCCAGTACTTC
CASNGGLQETQYF
>TRBV12-3/TRBV12-4|TRBJ2-2|-|14|-
TGTGCCAGCATCCTACAGGGGAACACCGGGGAGCTGTTTTTT
CASILQGNTGELFF
>TRBV6-6|TRBJ2-5|-|14|many
TGTGCCAGCAGTTACCCGGCCAGGGAGGAGACCCAGTACTTC
CASSYPAREETQYF
>TRBV6-6|TRBJ1-4|-|15|-
TGTGCCAGCAGTTACCCCCCAGGGCGGAATGAAAAACTGTTTTTT
CASSYPPGRNEKLFF
>TRBV27|TRBJ2-3|-|16|many
TGTGCCAGCAGTTTAGAAAACAGGCGGGGCACAGATACGCAGTATTTT
CASSLENRRGTDTQYF
>TRBV4-3|TRBJ2-2|-|18|many
TGCGCCAGCAGCCAAGATTGGACTTGGAGGGAGGACACCGGGGAGCTGTTTTTT
CASSQDWTWREDTGELFF
>TRBV2|TRBJ2-7|-|14|many
TGTGCCAGCAGTTCCAGGGGGGTATCCTACGAGCAGTACTTC
CASSSRGVSYEQYF
>TRBV9|TRBJ2-2|-|15|many
TGTGCCAGCAGCGTAGCAGTAACTAGCTGGGGGGAGCTGTTTTTT
CASSVAVTSWGELFF